The T cell receptor (beta chain) described here comes from a study of cytomegalovirus exposure and HLA in healthy donors. 13 Jbeta primers and 60 Vbeta primers were used for the PCR. Assay: immunoSEQ multiplex PCR; the TCRdb copy retains only in-frame clones and omits some. The sample yields 80,000 to 130,000 clones, roughly four fifths seen once. Per germline, CDR1 SGHDT and CDR2 YYEEEE. V lost 4 bases to trimming and J lost 5 bases; unmatched junction nucleotides: 8. This CDR3 comprises 15 residues. The chain links TRBV5-6 to TRBJ2-1; 8 bases map to TRBD1. This clonotype originated in a male donor in good health and CMV-seropositive. Sequenced: PBMCs. CDR3 DNA sequence: TGTGCCAGCAGCATGGACAGGGCGGATGACAATGAGCAGTTCTTC. Translated: CASSMDRADDNEQFF.